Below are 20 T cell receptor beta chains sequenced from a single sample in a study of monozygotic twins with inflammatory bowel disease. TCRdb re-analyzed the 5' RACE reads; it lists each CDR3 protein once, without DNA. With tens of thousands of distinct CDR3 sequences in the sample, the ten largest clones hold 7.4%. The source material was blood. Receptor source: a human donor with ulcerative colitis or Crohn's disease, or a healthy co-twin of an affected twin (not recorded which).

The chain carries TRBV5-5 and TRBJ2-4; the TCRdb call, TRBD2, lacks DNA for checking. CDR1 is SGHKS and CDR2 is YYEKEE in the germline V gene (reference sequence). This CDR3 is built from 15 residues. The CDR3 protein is CASSPRLIPAGIQYF.

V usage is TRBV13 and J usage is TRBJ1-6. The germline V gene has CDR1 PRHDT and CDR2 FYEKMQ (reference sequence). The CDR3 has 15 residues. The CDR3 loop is CASSSGQLLYSPLHF.

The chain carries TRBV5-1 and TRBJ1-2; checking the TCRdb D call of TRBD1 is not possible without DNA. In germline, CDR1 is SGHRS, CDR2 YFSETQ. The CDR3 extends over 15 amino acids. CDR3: CASSLPGQGGGGYTF.

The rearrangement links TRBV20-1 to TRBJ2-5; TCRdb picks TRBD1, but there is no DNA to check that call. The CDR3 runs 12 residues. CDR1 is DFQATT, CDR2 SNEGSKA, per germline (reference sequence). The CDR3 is CSARQGTETQYF.

CDR3 amino acids: CASSDRRSSYEQYF. This chain connects TRBV3-1 to TRBJ2-7; TCRdb's D call, TRBD1, is unchecked because there is no DNA. This CDR3 spans 14 amino acids. Per germline, CDR1 LGHDT and CDR2 YNNKEL (reference sequence).

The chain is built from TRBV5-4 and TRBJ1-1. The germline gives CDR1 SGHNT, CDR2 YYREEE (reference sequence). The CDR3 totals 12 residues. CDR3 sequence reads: CASSLVATEAFF.

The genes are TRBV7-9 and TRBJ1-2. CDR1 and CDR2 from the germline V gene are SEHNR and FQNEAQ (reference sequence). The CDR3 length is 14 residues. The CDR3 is CASSLLRADIGYTF.

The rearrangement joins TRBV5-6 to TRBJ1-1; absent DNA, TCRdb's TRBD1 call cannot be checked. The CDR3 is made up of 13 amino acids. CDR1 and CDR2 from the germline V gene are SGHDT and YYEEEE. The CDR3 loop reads CASSPVYKTEAFF.

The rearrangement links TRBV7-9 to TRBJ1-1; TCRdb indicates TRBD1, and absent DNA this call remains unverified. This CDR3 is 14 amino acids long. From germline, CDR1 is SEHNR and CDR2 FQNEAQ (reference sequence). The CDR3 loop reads CASSLQGAGTEAFF.

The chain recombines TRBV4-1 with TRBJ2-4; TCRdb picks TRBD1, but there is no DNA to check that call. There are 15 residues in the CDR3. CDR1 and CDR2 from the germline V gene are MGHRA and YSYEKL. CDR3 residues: CASSQGTGTKNIQYF.

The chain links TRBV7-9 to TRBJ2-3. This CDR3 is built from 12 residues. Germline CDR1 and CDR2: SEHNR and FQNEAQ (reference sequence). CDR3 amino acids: CASSSTTDTQYF.

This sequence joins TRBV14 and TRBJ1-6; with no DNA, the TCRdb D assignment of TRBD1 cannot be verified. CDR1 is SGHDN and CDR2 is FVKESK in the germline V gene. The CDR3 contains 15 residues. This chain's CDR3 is CASSHLQGVNSPLHF.

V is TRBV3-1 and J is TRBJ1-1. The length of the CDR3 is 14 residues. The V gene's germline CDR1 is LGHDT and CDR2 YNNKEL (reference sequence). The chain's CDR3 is CASSQDPSGPEAFF.

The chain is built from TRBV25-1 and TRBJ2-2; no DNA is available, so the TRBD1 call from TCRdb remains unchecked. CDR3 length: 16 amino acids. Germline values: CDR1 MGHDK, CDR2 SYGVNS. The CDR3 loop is CASSKYGQGVPGELFF.

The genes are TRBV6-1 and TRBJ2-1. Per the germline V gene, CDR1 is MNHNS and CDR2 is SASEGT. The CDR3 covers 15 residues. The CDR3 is CASSQLVPIEYEQFF.

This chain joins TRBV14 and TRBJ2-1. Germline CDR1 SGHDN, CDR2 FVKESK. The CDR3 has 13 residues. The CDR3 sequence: CASSPDVWDEQFF.

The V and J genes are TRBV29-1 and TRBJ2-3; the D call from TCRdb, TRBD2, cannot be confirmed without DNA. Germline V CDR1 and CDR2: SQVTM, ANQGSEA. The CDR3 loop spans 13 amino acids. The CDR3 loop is CSVEPSSADTQYF.

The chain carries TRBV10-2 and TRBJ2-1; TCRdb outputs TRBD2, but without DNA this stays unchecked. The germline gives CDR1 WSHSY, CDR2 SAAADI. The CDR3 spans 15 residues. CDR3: CASSDPGLGLREQFF.

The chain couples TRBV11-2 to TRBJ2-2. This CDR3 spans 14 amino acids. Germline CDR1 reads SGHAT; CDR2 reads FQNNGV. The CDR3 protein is CASSLDPQAGELFF.

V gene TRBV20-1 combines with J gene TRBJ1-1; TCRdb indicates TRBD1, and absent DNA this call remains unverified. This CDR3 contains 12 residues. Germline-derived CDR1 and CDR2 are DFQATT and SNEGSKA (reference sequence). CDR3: CSAPEARTEAFF.